This T cell receptor (beta chain) was sequenced for a study of shared clonotypes between healthy human individuals. Evenly divided among several immunoSEQ plates was the genomic DNA of each subset. When replicate PCRs were run on unsorted PBMC, they used around 0.3 ug DNA, tens of thousands of T cell genomes. Assay: immunoSEQ multiplex PCR; the TCRdb copy retains only in-frame clones and omits some. The sample gives fewer than 700,000 clones, just over 75% of which show up once; 12% is in the top ten. Findings of the study overall: It was only blood that was sampled, and tissue repertoires likely differ.

The CDR3 has 14 amino acids. Per the germline V gene, CDR1 is MNHNS and CDR2 is SASEGT. The V and J ends lost 3 bases and 2 bases respectively, with 11 bases between them. To note about this clone: The antigen remains unidentified.

Unsorted samples, those not sorted, used 84 million or so PBMCs for genomic DNA. This sequence was found in a woman in her thirties or forties in good health. Some clones in this sample may be carry-over from other donors' samples. The sample taken for sequencing was PBMCs. This sequence joins TRBV6-1 and TRBJ2-7; D gene uncertain. The CDR3 region has the DNA TGTGCCAGCAGTGACCGACCAGACACCTACGAGCAGTACTTC. Its protein is CASSDRPDTYEQYF.